A single sample gave rise to the 27 T cell receptor beta chains below, sequenced in a study of tumor-infiltrating lymphocytes in primary liver carcinoma. The input was 500 ng total RNA; TCR beta cDNA was made from it with a constant-region primer. Each TCR beta library was derived from three nested multiplex PCR rounds that employed slightly modified ARM-PCR. Running approximately 10 cycles apiece, the first two PCR rounds relied on TRBV1-TRBV30 forward primers together with a C-beta reverse primer. From the multiplex PCR reads, TCRdb called clonotypes with MiXCR, one entry per CDR3 protein. The table has fewer than 75,000 distinct CDR3 sequences, about 71% seen once; the top ten hold 40%. The study co-extracted DNA and RNA from roughly 20-30 mg of unsorted bulk tissue. Specimen: liver tumor tissue from sampling region 4. As for subset: tumor region T4, right-lateral pole. The origin of the receptors is a man in his forties with primary liver carcinoma and hepatitis B virus infection.

Ten or more counts support this clonotype. The gene calls are TRBV29-1 and TRBJ2-5; 8 bases map to TRBD2. The germline CDR1 and CDR2 sequences are SQVTM and ANQGSEA. CDR3 length equals 12 residues. V trimming: 3 bases; J trimming: 5 bases; junction bases outside the gene matches: 2. CDR3: CSVDIAGETQYF. The CDR3 DNA reads as TGCAGCGTTGACATAGCGGGGGAGACCCAGTACTTC.

Points on this clonotype: A single base separates this from a much larger clone, so it may be a read error. The chain employs TRBV5-1 and TRBJ2-7; 8 bases map to TRBD2. From germline, CDR1 is SGHRS and CDR2 YFSETQ. Losses at the gene ends were 4 bases for V and 6 bases for J; bases not matched to a gene: 15. CDR3 size: 16 residues. CDR3 sequence: CASSVVPGLEGVEQYF. Here the CDR3 DNA reads TGCGCCAGCAGCGTCGTACCGGGACTAGAGGGAGTCGAGCAGTACTTC.

V and J are TRBV5-5 and TRBJ1-6; D gene uncertain. CDR3 length: 11 amino acids. The germline V gene has CDR1 SGHKS and CDR2 YYEKEE (reference sequence). Deletions cut 4 bases from V and 19 bases from J, with 15 bases between. The CDR3, as DNA: TGTGCCAGCAGCCATAATTCACCCCCTCACTTT. Its translation is CASSHNSPPHF.

This clonotype showed up many times. The chain employs TRBV28 and TRBJ2-1, with 8 positions matching TRBD2. The CDR3 has 17 residues. Looked up from germline, CDR1 is MDHEN and CDR2 is SYDVKM. The V gene end was trimmed by 6 bases and the J gene end by 0 bases; junction bases not matched to a gene: 10. CDR3 protein: CASSPSGGGYSYNEQFF. DNA of the CDR3: TGTGCCAGCAGCCCCTCAGGCGGGGGGTACTCCTACAATGAGCAGTTCTTC.

About this clonotype: Mismatch with germline at one junction end may stem from a read error. This chain uses TRBV4-1 with TRBJ2-7; TRBD2 matches 10 bases. CDR3 size: 18 residues. Looked up from germline, CDR1 is MGHRA and CDR2 is YSYEKL. This chain's CDR3 is CASSPNSPGTSVPYEQHF. DNA for the CDR3: TGCGCCAGCAGCCCGAATTCGCCCGGGACTAGCGTTCCCTACGAGCAGCACTTC.

This clonotype was recorded many times. The chain joins TRBV29-1 to TRBJ2-2, with 8 nucleotides matching TRBD2. The germline V gene encodes CDR1 SQVTM and CDR2 ANQGSEA. The CDR3 has 13 residues. With V trimmed by 4 bases and J by 4 bases, 2 bases remained unmatched. The CDR3 region is CSVGLASTGELFF. Here the CDR3 DNA reads TGCAGCGTTGGACTAGCGAGCACCGGGGAGCTGTTTTTT.

The V and J genes are TRBV6-2 or TRBV6-3 and TRBJ1-2; D may be TRBD1 (6 bases). Germline CDR1 reads MNHEY; CDR2 reads SVGEGT. The CDR3 length is 14 residues. The CDR3 loop reads CTGSASTGLGGYTF. The CDR3 bases are TGTACCGGCAGTGCCTCGACAGGCCTGGGGGGCTACACCTTC.

The chain couples TRBV7-9 to TRBJ1-1; D remains ambiguous. The CDR3 sequence is 14 residues long. CDR1 is SEHNR, CDR2 FQNEAQ, per germline (reference sequence). The CDR3 DNA follows: TGTGTCAGTAGCCCTAGCTCCGATGGCTCTGAAGCTTTCTTT. Amino acid sequence: CVSSPSSDGSEAFF.

V gene TRBV11-2 combines with J gene TRBJ2-3; 9 nucleotides agree with TRBD2. The V and J ends lost 5 bases and 2 bases, in that order; junction bases with no gene match: 5. Germline CDR1 is SGHAT and CDR2 is FQNNGV. CDR3 length: 15 amino acids. CDR3 sequence: CASSTRTSDTDTQYF. The DNA of the CDR3 is TGTGCCAGCAGCACAAGGACTAGCGACACAGATACGCAGTATTTT.

This rearrangement joins TRBV6-2 or TRBV6-3 to TRBJ2-5; maybe TRBD2 (6 bases). The germline V gene has CDR1 MNHEY and CDR2 SVGEGT. V was cut by 4 bases and J by 4 bases, with 16 bases left in between. The CDR3 is made up of 15 amino acids. The CDR3 bases are TGTGCCAGCAGTTGGACTACCGGGAGTGGAGAGACCCAGTACTTC. Its translation is CASSWTTGSGETQYF.

There are many counts of this clonotype. Just one base apart from a much larger clone, this may be a read error. The chain couples TRBV6-2 or TRBV6-3 to TRBJ2-7; D unresolved. The germline V gene has CDR1 MNHEY and CDR2 SVGEGT. The CDR3 contains 14 residues. CDR3 bases: TGTGCCAGCAGTTACGGGTCTCCCCGGTACGAGCGGTACTTC. The encoded protein is CASSYGSPRYERYF.

This clonotype was seen repeatedly, ten times or more. This sequence joins TRBV10-2 and TRBJ2-1, with D perhaps TRBD2 (6 bases). V was clipped by 6 bases and J by 9 bases, with 15 bases between them. CDR3 length: 13 residues. The germline V gene encodes CDR1 WSHSY and CDR2 SAAADI. The CDR3 DNA is TGCGCCAGCAGCCTGACTAGGTTGGCTGAGCAGTTCTTC. It encodes CASSLTRLAEQFF.

This clonotype ranks as medium-sized. CDR3 residues: CASSYIGQQETQYF. CDR3 coding DNA: TGTGCCAGCAGTTACATCGGACAGCAAGAGACCCAGTACTTC. This sequence joins TRBV6-5 and TRBJ2-5; the D gene is possibly TRBD1 (6 bases). This CDR3 has 14 residues. Germline-derived CDR1 and CDR2 are MNHEY and SVGAGI. V was shortened by 2 bases and J by 2 bases, with 9 bases between the two germline ends.

This clonotype showed up just a few times. J is TRBJ1-2 and V is TRBV12-3 or TRBV12-4; unclear D gene. The ends were cut back, 1 base at V and 8 bases at J, with 8 bases in the middle. The CDR3 consists of 12 residues. CDR3 coding DNA: TGTGCCAGCAGTTTAGAGAGTCGCGGCTACACCTTC. Its protein is CASSLESRGYTF.

A remark on this clonotype: The conserved phenylalanine or tryptophan is not found at the CDR3 terminus, so this likely reflects a read error. The chain uses TRBV6-5 and TRBJ1-1; D is unresolved. There are 14 residues in the CDR3. The germline V and J ends were trimmed by 5 bases and 2 bases, with 12 bases remaining between them. Looked up from germline, CDR1 is MNHEY and CDR2 is SVGAGI. The CDR3 protein is CASSALRFNTEAFV. Here the CDR3 DNA reads TGTGCCAGCAGTGCTCTAAGGTTTAACACTGAAGCTTTCGTT.

This clonotype was counted a single time. This may arise from a read error, as a much more abundant clone is one base away. The chain joins TRBV19 to TRBJ2-5; 8 bases fit TRBD2. The CDR3 is made up of 14 amino acids. J lost 5 bases, V lost 7 bases, and 9 bases had no gene match. CDR1 is LNHDA and CDR2 is SQIVND in the germline V gene (reference sequence). The CDR3 DNA reads as TGTGCCAGTACCCCCCGGGGGGGGGAGGAGACCCAGTACTTC. Its protein product is CASTPRGGEETQYF.

This clonotype was counted many times. A read error may explain this, as a much larger clone is one base away. The V gene is TRBV29-1, the J gene TRBJ1-1; 8 nucleotides align to TRBD1. This CDR3 contains 15 residues. Germline CDR1 is SQVTM and CDR2 is ANQGSEA. Trimming cost V 4 bases and J 0 bases; bases outside gene matches: 7. The CDR3: CSVAGGWEMNTEAFF. DNA of the CDR3: TGCAGCGTTGCAGGGGGCTGGGAGATGAACACTGAAGCTTTCTTT.

CDR3 residues: CASTLRQGATDTQYF. The CDR3 region has the DNA TGTGCCAGCACCCTAAGGCAGGGGGCCACAGATACGCAGTATTTT. The rearrangement links TRBV7-9 to TRBJ2-3, with 8 bases that match TRBD1. Losses at the gene ends were 7 bases for V and 2 bases for J; bases not matched to a gene: 8. The germline gives CDR1 SEHNR, CDR2 FQNEAQ (reference sequence). The CDR3 runs to 15 residues.

This clonotype was observed once. At one end, the junction sequence differs from germline, possibly due to a read error. This sequence joins TRBV6-6 and TRBJ2-7; possibly TRBD2 for D (5 bases). CDR3 length: 14 residues. Germline lookup yields CDR1 MNHNY and CDR2 SVGAGI (reference sequence). This CDR3 is CASSLDFDYYELYF. For the CDR3, the DNA is TGTGCCAGCAGTTTGGACTTTGATTACTACGAGCTGTACTTC.

J is TRBJ2-1 and V is TRBV4-2; 9 nucleotides line up with TRBD2. The CDR3 runs 15 residues. J gave up 11 bases and V 6 bases, and 14 bases lay outside the gene matches. Germline V CDR1 and CDR2: LGHNA, YNFKEQ. The CDR3 here is CASRLRTSDYNKQFF. The CDR3 DNA reads TGTGCCAGCAGATTACGGACTAGCGACTACAACAAGCAGTTCTTC.

This clonotype was recorded a few times. The rearrangement uses TRBV18 and TRBJ2-3; D possibly corresponds to TRBD2 (6 bases). This CDR3 is built from 16 residues. The germline gives CDR1 KGHSH, CDR2 LQKENI. The V gene lost 4 bases and the J gene lost 2 bases, with 16 bases spanning the gap. The CDR3 region is CASSLPLGGITDTQYF. CDR3 bases: TGTGCCAGCTCACTACCGTTGGGCGGGATCACAGATACGCAGTATTTT.

The sample holds one count of this clonotype. At one boundary the junction diverges from the germline segment, which might be a read error. This chain joins TRBV12-3 or TRBV12-4 and TRBJ2-7, with 9 bases fitting TRBD2. The CDR3 runs to 15 residues. CDR3 DNA sequence: TGTGACAGCAGTTCCGGGACTAGCCCTGGTTACGAGCAGTACTTC. Residues: CDSSSGTSPGYEQYF.

The V call is TRBV14, the J call TRBJ2-1, with 8 bases that match TRBD2. This CDR3 has 16 amino acids. Germline assignment: CDR1 SGHDN and CDR2 FVKESK. This chain's CDR3 is CGSSAVAGSVNNEQFF. The DNA for the CDR3 is TGTGGTAGCAGTGCCGTAGCGGGATCGGTAAACAATGAGCAGTTCTTC.

Note on this clonotype: With a much larger clone just one base away, this may be a read error. V usage is TRBV16 and J usage is TRBJ2-6, with D unclear. Germline CDR1 and CDR2: KGHSY and FQNENV. The CDR3 totals 13 residues. The CDR3 coding sequence is TGTGTCAGCAGCCCCCCGGGGGCCAACGTCCTGACTTTC. It encodes CVSSPPGANVLTF.

This clonotype was counted at least ten times. The chain employs TRBV11-2 and TRBJ2-3, with 11 bases lining up with TRBD2. The CDR3 extends over 15 amino acids. Germline-derived CDR1 and CDR2 are SGHAT and FQNNGV. Germline trimming cut 6 bases from V and 2 bases from J; bases unmatched to any gene: 4. The CDR3 nucleotides are TGTGCCAGCAGAGGGACTAGCGGAGACACAGATACGCAGTATTTT. Translation: CASRGTSGDTDTQYF. Using reference TRBV11-2 and TRBJ2-3 for the parts outside the CDR3, the full variable domain is EAGVAQSPRYKIIEKRQSVAFWCNPISGHATLYWYQQILGQGPKLLIQFQNNGVVDDSQLPKDRFSAERLKGVDSTLKIQPAKLEDSAVYLCASRGTSGDTDTQYFGPGTRLTVL.

Details on this clonotype: An end of the junction does not agree with germline; a read error may underlie this. V is TRBV6-1 and J is TRBJ1-5; D unclear. The germline V gene encodes CDR1 MNHNS and CDR2 SASEGT. The CDR3 length is 15 residues. CDR3 sequence reads: CAGSEISYSNQPQHF. The DNA of the CDR3 is TGTGCCGGGAGTGAAATCTCCTATAGCAATCAACCCCAGCATTTT.

Points on this clonotype: The conserved phenylalanine or tryptophan normally closing the CDR3 is absent here, so this likely arose from a read error. The chain carries TRBV2 and TRBJ2-3; D gene unclear. CDR1 is SNHLY and CDR2 is FYNNEI in the germline V gene. The V and J ends lost 2 bases and 7 bases respectively, with 19 bases between them. This CDR3 is 16 amino acids long. CDR3 amino acids: CASSENEVTSQHTQYL. CDR3 in DNA: TGTGCCAGCAGTGAAAATGAGGTTACGTCGCAGCATACGCAGTATTTG.